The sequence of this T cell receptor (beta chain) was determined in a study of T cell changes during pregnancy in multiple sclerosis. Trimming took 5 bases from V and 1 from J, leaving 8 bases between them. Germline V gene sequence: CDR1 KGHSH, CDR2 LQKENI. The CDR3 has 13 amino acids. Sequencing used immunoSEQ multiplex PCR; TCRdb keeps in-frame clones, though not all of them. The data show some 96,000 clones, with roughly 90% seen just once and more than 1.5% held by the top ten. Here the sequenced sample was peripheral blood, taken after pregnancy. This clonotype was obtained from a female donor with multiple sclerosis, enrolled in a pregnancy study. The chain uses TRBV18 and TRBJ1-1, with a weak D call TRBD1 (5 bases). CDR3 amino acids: CASSSDRNTEAFF. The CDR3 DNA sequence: TGTGCCAGCTCATCCGACAGGAACACTGAAGCTTTCTTT.